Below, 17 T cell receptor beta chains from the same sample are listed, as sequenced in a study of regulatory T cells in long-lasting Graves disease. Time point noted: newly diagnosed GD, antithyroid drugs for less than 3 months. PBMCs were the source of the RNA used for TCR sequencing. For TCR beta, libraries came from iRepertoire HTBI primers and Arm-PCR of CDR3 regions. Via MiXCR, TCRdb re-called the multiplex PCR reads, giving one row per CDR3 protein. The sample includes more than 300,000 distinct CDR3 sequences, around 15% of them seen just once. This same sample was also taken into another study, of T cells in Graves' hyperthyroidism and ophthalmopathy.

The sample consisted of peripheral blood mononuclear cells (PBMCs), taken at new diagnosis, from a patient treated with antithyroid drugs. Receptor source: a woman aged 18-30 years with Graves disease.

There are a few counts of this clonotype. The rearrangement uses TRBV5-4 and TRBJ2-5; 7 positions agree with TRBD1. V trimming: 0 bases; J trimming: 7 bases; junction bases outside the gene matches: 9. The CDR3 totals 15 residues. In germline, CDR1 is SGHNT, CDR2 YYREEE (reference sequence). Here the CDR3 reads CASSLGSQGEATQYF. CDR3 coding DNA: TGTGCCAGCAGCTTGGGTAGCCAGGGGGAAGCGACCCAGTACTTC.

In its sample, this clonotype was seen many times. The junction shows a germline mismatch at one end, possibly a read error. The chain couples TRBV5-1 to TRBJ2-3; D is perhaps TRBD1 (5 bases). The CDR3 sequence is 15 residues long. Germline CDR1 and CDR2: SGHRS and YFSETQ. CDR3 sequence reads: CASSLQDSRTDTQYF. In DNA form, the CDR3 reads TGTGCCAGCAGCTTGCAAGACAGTCGCACAGATACGCAGTATTTT.

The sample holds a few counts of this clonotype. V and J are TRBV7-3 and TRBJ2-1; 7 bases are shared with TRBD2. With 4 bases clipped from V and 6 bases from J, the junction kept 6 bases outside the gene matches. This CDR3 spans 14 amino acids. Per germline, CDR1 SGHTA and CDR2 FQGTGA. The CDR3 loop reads CASSSLGGTNEQFF. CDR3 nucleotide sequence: TGTGCCAGCAGCTCTCTGGGGGGGACCAATGAGCAGTTCTTC.

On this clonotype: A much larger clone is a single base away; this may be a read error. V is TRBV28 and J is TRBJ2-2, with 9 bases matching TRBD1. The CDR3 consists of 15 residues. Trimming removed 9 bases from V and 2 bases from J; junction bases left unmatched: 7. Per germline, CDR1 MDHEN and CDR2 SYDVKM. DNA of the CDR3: TGTGCCAGGAGTCGGGACAGGGTTAACACCGGGGAGCTGTTTTTT. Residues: CARSRDRVNTGELFF.

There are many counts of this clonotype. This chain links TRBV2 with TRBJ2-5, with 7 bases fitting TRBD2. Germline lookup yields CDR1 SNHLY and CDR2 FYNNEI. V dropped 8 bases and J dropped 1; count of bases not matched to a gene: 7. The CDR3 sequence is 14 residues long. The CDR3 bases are TGTGCCAGCGCGAGCGGGACGCCCCAAGAGACCCAGTACTTC. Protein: CASASGTPQETQYF.

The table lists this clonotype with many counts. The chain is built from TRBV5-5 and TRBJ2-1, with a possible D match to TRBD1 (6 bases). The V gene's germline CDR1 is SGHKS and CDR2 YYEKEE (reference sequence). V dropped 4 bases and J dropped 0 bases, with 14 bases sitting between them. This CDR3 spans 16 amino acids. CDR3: CASSGNRATSYNEQFF. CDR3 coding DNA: TGTGCCAGCAGCGGAAACAGGGCGACCTCCTACAATGAGCAGTTCTTC.

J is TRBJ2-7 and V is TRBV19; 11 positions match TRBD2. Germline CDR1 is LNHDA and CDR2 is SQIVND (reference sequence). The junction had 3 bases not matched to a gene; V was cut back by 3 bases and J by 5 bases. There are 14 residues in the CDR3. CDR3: CASSMTSGMNEQYF. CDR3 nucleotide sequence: TGTGCCAGTAGTATGACTAGCGGGATGAACGAGCAGTACTTC. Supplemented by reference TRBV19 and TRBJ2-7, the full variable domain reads DGGITQSPKYLFRKEGQNVTLSCEQNLNHDAMYWYRQDPGQGLRLIYYSQIVNDFQKGDIAEGYSVSREKKESFPLTVTSAQKNPTAFYLCASSMTSGMNEQYFGPGTRLTVT.

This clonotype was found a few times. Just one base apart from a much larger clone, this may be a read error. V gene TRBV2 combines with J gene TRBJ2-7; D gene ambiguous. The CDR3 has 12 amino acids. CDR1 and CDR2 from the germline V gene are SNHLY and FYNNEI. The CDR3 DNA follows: TGTGCCAGCAGAAGACGGACCTACGAGCAGCACTTC. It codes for CASRRRTYEQHF.

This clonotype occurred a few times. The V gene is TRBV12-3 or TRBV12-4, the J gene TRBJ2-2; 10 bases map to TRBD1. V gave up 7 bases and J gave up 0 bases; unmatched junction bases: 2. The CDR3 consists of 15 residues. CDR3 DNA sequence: TGTGCCAGCACTGGACAGGGGGCGAACACCGGGGAGCTGTTTTTT. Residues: CASTGQGANTGELFF.

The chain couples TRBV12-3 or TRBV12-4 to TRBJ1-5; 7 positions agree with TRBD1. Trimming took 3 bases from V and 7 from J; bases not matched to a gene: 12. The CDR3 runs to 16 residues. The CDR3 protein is CASSLADRVHRQPQHF. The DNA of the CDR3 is TGTGCCAGCAGTTTGGCCGACAGGGTGCATCGGCAGCCCCAGCATTTT.

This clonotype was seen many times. The CDR3: CASSSATAYNEQFF. In DNA, the CDR3 is TGCGCCAGCAGCTCGGCGACCGCCTACAATGAGCAGTTCTTC. The V gene is TRBV5-1, the J gene TRBJ2-1; D unclear. The V end was cut by 3 bases, the J end by 2 bases, with 9 bases between. The germline V gene has CDR1 SGHRS and CDR2 YFSETQ. This CDR3 spans 14 amino acids. The entire variable domain, with the rest obtained from reference TRBV5-1 and TRBJ2-1, is as follows: KAGVTQTPRYLIKTRGQQVTLSCSPISGHRSVSWYQQTPGQGLQFLFEYFSETQRNKGNFPGRFSGRQFSNSRSEMNVSTLELGDSALYLCASSSATAYNEQFFGPGTRLTVL.

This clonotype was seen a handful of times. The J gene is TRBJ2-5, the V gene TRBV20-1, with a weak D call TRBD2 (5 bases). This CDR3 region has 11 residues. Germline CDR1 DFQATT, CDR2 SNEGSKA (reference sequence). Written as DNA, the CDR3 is TGCAGGACCGGGAATTGGGAGACCCAGTACTTC. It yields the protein CRTGNWETQYF.

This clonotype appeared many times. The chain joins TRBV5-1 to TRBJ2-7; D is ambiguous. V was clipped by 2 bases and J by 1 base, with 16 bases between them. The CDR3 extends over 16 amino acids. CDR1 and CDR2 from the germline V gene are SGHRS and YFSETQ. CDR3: CASSLSAGAGSYEQYF. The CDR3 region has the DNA TGCGCCAGCAGCTTATCGGCAGGCGCAGGATCCTACGAGCAGTACTTC.

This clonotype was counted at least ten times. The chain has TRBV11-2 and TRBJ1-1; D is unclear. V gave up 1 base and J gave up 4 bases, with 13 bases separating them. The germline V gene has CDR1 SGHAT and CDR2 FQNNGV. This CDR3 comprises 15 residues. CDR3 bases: TGTGCCAGCAGCTTAGTTCCGCGAACGGGCACTGAAGCTTTCTTT. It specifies CASSLVPRTGTEAFF.

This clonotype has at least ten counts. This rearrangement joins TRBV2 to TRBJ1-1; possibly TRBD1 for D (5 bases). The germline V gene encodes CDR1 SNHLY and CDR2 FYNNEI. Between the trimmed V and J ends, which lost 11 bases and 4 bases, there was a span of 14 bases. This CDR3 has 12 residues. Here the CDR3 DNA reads TGTGCCGGCGGCAGGGAGGGCACTGAAGCTTTCTTT. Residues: CAGGREGTEAFF.

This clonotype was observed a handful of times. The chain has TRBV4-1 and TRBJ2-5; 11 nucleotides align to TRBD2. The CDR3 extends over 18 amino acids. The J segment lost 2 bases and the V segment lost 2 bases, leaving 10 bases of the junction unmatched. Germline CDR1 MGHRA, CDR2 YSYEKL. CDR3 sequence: CASSQSGGGLAAQETQYF. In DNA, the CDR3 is TGCGCCAGCAGCCAATCCGGGGGGGGACTAGCGGCACAAGAGACCCAGTACTTC.

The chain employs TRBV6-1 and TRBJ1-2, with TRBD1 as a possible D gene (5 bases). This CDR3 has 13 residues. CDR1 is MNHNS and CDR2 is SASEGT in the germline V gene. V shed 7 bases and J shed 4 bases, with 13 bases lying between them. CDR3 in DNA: TGTGCCAGCACGGGGCAGGAACTCTATGGCTACACCTTC. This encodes CASTGQELYGYTF.